This TCR beta chain stems from a study of T cell repertoires in cytomegalovirus infection. At the level of the study: Public TCR beta signatures were indicative of both CMV infection and a matching HLA type. General study points: Clonotype analysis showed dominance of the ex vivo response by HLA-C-restricted CMV-specific TCR beta clonotypes. The cumulative frequency of public TCR beta families identified carriers of CMV plus the relevant HLA.

This clonotype was picked up many times. Its antigen is as yet unknown. A single record per CDR3 protein comes from TCRdb applying MiXCR to the reads. The sample gives 450,000 to 550,000 distinct CDR3 sequences, approximately 16% of which show up once; 20% to 30% is in the top ten. Germline V CDR1 and CDR2: SGHTA, FQGNSA. The CDR3 loop spans 15 amino acids. J was trimmed by 5 bases and V by 3 bases; bases with no gene match: 8. The chain combines TRBV7-2 with TRBJ2-3, with 7 nucleotides matching TRBD1. The sequence was obtained from a human donor in good health (CMV status not recorded). Some clones in this sample may be carry-over from other donors' samples. Sequencing was done on a sample of CD8+ T cells from PBMCs. The CDR3 coding sequence is TGTGCCAGCAGCTTGAGGGGGCTGATGGTAGATACGCAGTATTTT. It yields the protein CASSLRGLMVDTQYF.